The 24 T cell receptor beta chains below were found in one sample sequenced in a study of shared clonotypes between healthy human individuals. Sequenced by immunoSEQ multiplex PCR; TCRdb stores in-frame clones only, minus some. The table lists 1.4 million or so clones, approximately 98.5% of them singletons. The material sequenced was naive CD4+ T cells sorted from blood. Sample subset: CD45RA+ positively selected. Receptor source: a man aged 25-40 years in good health.

Regarding this clone: The sample has other DNA sequences that encode this CDR3 too. This rearrangement joins TRBV9 to TRBJ1-2; no clear D gene. CDR3 length: 13 amino acids. CDR1 and CDR2 from the germline V gene are SGDLS and YYNGEE. V gave up 0 bases and J gave up 1 base, with 4 bases separating them. The CDR3 DNA follows: TGTGCCAGCAGCGTAGGAGATAACTATGGCTACACCTTC. It translates to CASSVGDNYGYTF.

The chain carries TRBV5-1 and TRBJ2-1, with 8 bases aligning to TRBD2. Looked up from germline, CDR1 is SGHRS and CDR2 is YFSETQ. V lost 2 bases, J lost 6 bases, and 22 bases stayed unmatched. The CDR3 runs 20 residues. The CDR3: CASSLPTPKPAGVSSNEQFF. The CDR3 DNA follows: TGCGCCAGCAGCTTACCGACCCCTAAACCAGCGGGAGTTTCTAGCAATGAGCAGTTCTTC.

This sequence joins TRBV12-5 and TRBJ1-1, with 11 positions matching TRBD1. The junction had 6 bases not matched to a gene; V was cut back by 0 bases and J by 0 bases. The CDR3 contains 18 residues. Germline lookup yields CDR1 LGHNT and CDR2 FRNRAP. The CDR3 DNA is TGTGCTAGTGGTTTGGTACTGGGACAGGGGGTATTGAACACTGAAGCTTTCTTT. The encoded protein is CASGLVLGQGVLNTEAFF.

V gene TRBV12-2 combines with J gene TRBJ2-2. TRBV12-2 is assigned pseudogene status. This CDR3 region has 17 residues. In DNA, the CDR3 is TGTGCAAGTCGCTTAGGTTCCGGGTGGACCACGCCCGGGGAGCTGTTTTTT. As protein: CASRLGSGWTTPGELFF.

The chain couples TRBV9 to TRBJ2-7; 8 bases map to TRBD1. The CDR3 consists of 16 residues. V was pared by 0 bases and J by 4 bases, with 9 bases of the junction left unmatched. The germline V gene encodes CDR1 SGDLS and CDR2 YYNGEE. The CDR3 loop is CASSVGVGQGAYEQYF. CDR3 sequence (DNA): TGTGCCAGCAGCGTAGGGGTAGGGCAGGGGGCTTACGAGCAGTACTTC.

The chain recombines TRBV4-1 with TRBJ2-2; 11 positions match TRBD1. Germline trimming cut 1 base from V and 3 bases from J; bases unmatched to any gene: 7. Germline values: CDR1 MGHRA, CDR2 YSYEKL. This CDR3 has 18 residues. As DNA, the CDR3 is TGCGCCAGCAGCCAAGGTTGGGGACAGGGGGTTGACACCGGGGAGCTGTTTTTT. Translation gives CASSQGWGQGVDTGELFF.

Concerning this clone itself: This same CDR3 is encoded by further DNA sequences in the sample. The chain is built from TRBV7-3 and TRBJ2-2; possibly TRBD1 for D (5 bases). The CDR3 totals 13 residues. Trimming took off 5 bases at V and 5 bases at J, with 9 bases between the two ends. Germline assignment: CDR1 SGHTA and CDR2 FQGTGA. Written as DNA, the CDR3 is TGTGCCAGCAGCCTAAAGGGGACCGGGGAGCTGTTTTTT. This encodes CASSLKGTGELFF.

The chain couples TRBV5-8 to TRBJ2-3; D possibly corresponds to TRBD2 (6 bases). The V end was cut by 4 bases, the J end by 2 bases, with 14 bases between. Per germline, CDR1 SGHTS and CDR2 YDEGEE. This CDR3 region has 15 residues. The chain's CDR3 is CASSMGRRDTDTQYF. The CDR3 bases are TGTGCCAGCAGCATGGGACGGAGGGACACAGATACGCAGTATTTT.

As for this clone: Other DNA sequences of this sample code for an identical CDR3. V is TRBV18 and J is TRBJ1-5; no clear D. The germline CDR1 and CDR2 sequences are KGHSH and LQKENI. There are 14 residues in the CDR3. V lost 2 bases and J 0 bases, leaving 5 bases between the germline ends. The CDR3 nucleotides are TGTGCCAGCTCACCATCCAATAGCAATCAGCCCCAGCATTTT. This codes for CASSPSNSNQPQHF.

The chain is built from TRBV23-1 and TRBJ2-7, with 7 bases aligning to TRBD1. TRBV23-1 falls under the ORF class, with uncertain function. The CDR3 has 20 residues. V trimming: 4 bases; J trimming: 1 base; junction bases outside the gene matches: 22. The CDR3 nucleotides are TGCGCCAGCAGTCGCCACCGCCAACCCCCCCGGGGACAGCCTTCCTACGAGCAGTACTTC. This codes for CASSRHRQPPRGQPSYEQYF.

This clone has only one observation. The chain combines TRBV19 with TRBJ2-7; no reliable D call. Germline V gene lookup returns CDR1 LNHDA and CDR2 SQIVND (reference sequence). Deletions cut 10 bases from V and 3 bases from J, with 13 bases between. This CDR3 is built from 12 residues. CDR3 DNA sequence: TGTGCCACCGCCGGACCAGACTACGAGCAGTACTTC. Its translation: CATAGPDYEQYF.

The CDR3 coding sequence is TGCAGCGTGACCCTGGGCCTCGCAGATACGCAGTATTTT. Translated, it gives CSVTLGLADTQYF. V is TRBV29-1 and J is TRBJ2-3; D call uncertain. The length of the CDR3 is 13 residues. Germline values: CDR1 SQVTM, CDR2 ANQGSEA. Trimming cost V 6 bases and J 4 bases, with 14 bases left between them.

With respect to this clone: Other nucleotide sequences in the sample specify the same CDR3. This chain uses TRBV18 with TRBJ2-7; 11 bases match TRBD1. The CDR3 is 14 residues long. The junction had 2 bases not matched to a gene; V was cut back by 5 bases and J by 2 bases. In germline, CDR1 is KGHSH, CDR2 LQKENI. This CDR3 is CASSRGQGAYEQYF. As DNA, the CDR3 is TGTGCCAGCTCAAGGGGACAGGGGGCCTACGAGCAGTACTTC.

V usage is TRBV11-2 and J usage is TRBJ2-2, with 7 bases aligning to TRBD2. This CDR3 has 15 amino acids. The V gene end was trimmed by 1 base and the J gene end by 5 bases; junction bases not matched to a gene: 4. Germline V gene data show CDR1 as SGHAT and CDR2 as FQNNGV. The CDR3 is CASSLGRLATGELFF. CDR3 nucleotides: TGTGCCAGCAGCTTAGGGAGACTAGCTACCGGGGAGCTGTTTTTT.

This chain uses TRBV25-1 with TRBJ1-4, with no clear D. Germline loops: CDR1 MGHDK, CDR2 SYGVNS. Trimming stripped 2 bases from V and 3 bases from J, with 10 bases between. This CDR3 spans 15 amino acids. This CDR3 reads CASSEDLGANEKLFF. The CDR3 DNA reads as TGTGCCAGCAGTGAAGACCTAGGAGCTAATGAAAAACTGTTTTTT.

This rearrangement joins TRBV6-1 to TRBJ1-1; the match to TRBD1 covers 9 bases. The CDR3 is made up of 14 amino acids. Germline values: CDR1 MNHNS, CDR2 SASEGT. Trimming at V came to 6 bases and at J to 4 bases, leaving 6 bases not matched to a gene. The CDR3 DNA reads as TGTGCCAGCAGCCTCGACAGGGGGAGCACTGAAGCTTTCTTT. Protein: CASSLDRGSTEAFF.

The genes are TRBV28 and TRBJ1-1, with D perhaps TRBD1 (5 bases). V was pared by 3 bases and J by 0 bases, with 11 bases between. There are 15 residues in the CDR3. Per germline, CDR1 MDHEN and CDR2 SYDVKM. CDR3 in DNA: TGTGCCAGCAGTTTCGGGACGCGGCTGAACACTGAAGCTTTCTTT. Its translation is CASSFGTRLNTEAFF. The full variable domain, its missing parts supplied by reference TRBV28 and TRBJ1-1, is DVKVTQSSRYLVKRTGEKVFLECVQDMDHENMFWYRQDPGLGLRLIYFSYDVKMKEKGDIPEGYSVSREKKERFSLILESASTNQTSMYLCASSFGTRLNTEAFFGQGTRLTVV.

CDR3 DNA: TGTGCCACCAGCGAGAGACTAGCGGGGGGGCGAGAGACCCAGTACTTC. This gives the protein CATSERLAGGRETQYF. The gene calls are TRBV15 and TRBJ2-5, with 14 bases matching TRBD2. The V gene's germline CDR1 is LNHNV and CDR2 YYDKDF (reference sequence). Trimming at V came to 5 bases and at J to 4 bases, leaving 6 bases not matched to a gene. The CDR3 is 16 residues long.

This clone was counted a single time. The chain joins TRBV7-9 to TRBJ2-2, with D tentatively TRBD1 or TRBD2 (6 bases each). This CDR3 comprises 18 residues. Germline V gene lookup returns CDR1 SEHNR and CDR2 FQNEAQ (reference sequence). V was cut by 1 base and J by 2 bases, with 17 bases left in between. CDR3 in amino acids: CASSLVPGARLNTGELFF. CDR3 DNA sequence: TGTGCCAGCAGCTTAGTCCCGGGGGCGAGGTTAAACACCGGGGAGCTGTTTTTT.

J is TRBJ1-1 and V is TRBV5-1, with a weak D call TRBD1 (5 bases). Germline V gene lookup returns CDR1 SGHRS and CDR2 YFSETQ. CDR3 length equals 16 residues. V was cut by 3 bases and J by 3 bases, with 18 bases left in between. The CDR3 nucleotides read TGCGCCAGCAGCTCCACAGGTTCTCTGGGGGACACTGAAGCTTTCTTT. It specifies CASSSTGSLGDTEAFF.

This chain joins TRBV5-1 and TRBJ2-1, with D possibly being TRBD1 (6 bases). This CDR3 region has 13 residues. The germline V gene has CDR1 SGHRS and CDR2 YFSETQ. Trimming left V 8 bases short and J 3 bases short, with 12 bases between. DNA for the CDR3: TGCGCCAGTACCGGGACAAACTACAATGAGCAGTTCTTC. The encoded protein is CASTGTNYNEQFF.

The V call is TRBV4-1, the J call TRBJ1-2, with D possibly matching TRBD1 (5 bases). This CDR3 spans 16 amino acids. Trimming stripped 0 bases from V and 4 bases from J, with 15 bases between. Per germline, CDR1 MGHRA and CDR2 YSYEKL. CDR3 region: CASSQDTTGRIYGYTF. CDR3 coding DNA: TGCGCCAGCAGCCAAGATACCACAGGACGCATCTATGGCTACACCTTC.

The V call is TRBV18, the J call TRBJ2-1, with TRBD2 matching over 11 bases. The germline gives CDR1 KGHSH, CDR2 LQKENI. This CDR3 has 15 residues. V lost 3 bases to trimming and J lost 8 bases; unmatched junction nucleotides: 6. For the CDR3, the DNA is TGTGCCAGCTCACCGCCTAGCGGGAGGATGGATGAGCAGTTCTTC. Encoded protein: CASSPPSGRMDEQFF.

In its sample, this clone was seen once. This chain uses TRBV10-2 with TRBJ2-1; TRBD2 agrees at 14 bases. Germline CDR1 is WSHSY and CDR2 is SAAADI. The CDR3 consists of 15 residues. Germline trimming cut 4 bases from V and 10 bases from J; bases unmatched to any gene: 6. The CDR3 spells CASSGGTSGGEEQFF. The CDR3 region has the DNA TGCGCCAGCAGTGGTGGGACTAGCGGGGGAGAGGAGCAGTTCTTC.